One and the same sample provided the 17 T cell receptor beta chains below, sequenced in a study of blood T cell repertoires in COVID-19. Here immunoSEQ multiplex PCR was the method, and the copy in TCRdb shows in-frame clones only, minus some. The sample includes roughly 74,000 clones, 70% to 90% of them seen just once. The material sequenced was peripheral blood. These receptors all stem from a man aged 70-80 years with acute or convalescent COVID-19.

This clone was picked up one time. This chain links TRBV9 with TRBJ2-2, with D tentatively TRBD1 (6 bases). Germline CDR1 is SGDLS and CDR2 is YYNGEE. The CDR3 totals 16 residues. V lost 5 bases, J lost 2 bases, and 16 bases lay in between. In nucleotides, the CDR3 is TGTGCCAGCAGTGTACAGGGCACTCTAAACACCGGGGAGCTGTTTTTT. As protein: CASSVQGTLNTGELFF.

J is TRBJ2-5 and V is TRBV5-1; no clear D gene. CDR3 length: 13 residues. Germline values: CDR1 SGHRS, CDR2 YFSETQ. V was shortened by 4 bases and J by 5 bases, with 12 bases between the two germline ends. The CDR3 here is CASSLVPGETQYF. As DNA, the CDR3 is TGCGCCAGCAGCCTGGTCCCCGGGGAGACCCAGTACTTC. The whole variable domain, filled in from reference TRBV5-1 and TRBJ2-5, reads KAGVTQTPRYLIKTRGQQVTLSCSPISGHRSVSWYQQTPGQGLQFLFEYFSETQRNKGNFPGRFSGRQFSNSRSEMNVSTLELGDSALYLCASSLVPGETQYFGPGTRLLVL.

The CDR3 sequence is CASGIRLAGRTDTQYF. The DNA of the CDR3 is TGTGCCAGTGGGATAAGACTAGCGGGACGCACAGATACGCAGTATTTT. J is TRBJ2-3 and V is TRBV19; 11 positions agree with TRBD2. The V segment lost 8 bases and the J segment 1 base; nucleotides outside the gene matches: 8. CDR1 is LNHDA, CDR2 SQIVND, per germline (reference sequence). The CDR3 is 16 residues long.

The V and J genes are TRBV18 and TRBJ1-1; 7 nucleotides agree with TRBD1. The CDR3 runs to 14 residues. V lost 5 bases and J lost 4; bases outside the gene matches: 7. The germline CDR1 and CDR2 sequences are KGHSH and LQKENI. The CDR3, as DNA: TGTGCCAGCTCAGAGGGACAGAGGGCCACTGAAGCTTTCTTT. Amino acid sequence: CASSEGQRATEAFF.

The chain links TRBV7-9 to TRBJ2-3; maybe TRBD1 (6 bases). V was cut by 6 bases and J by 2 bases, with 18 bases left in between. Germline CDR1 and CDR2: SEHNR and FQNEAQ (reference sequence). The CDR3 totals 16 residues. The CDR3 is CASSKGEQSYTDTQYF. The CDR3 bases are TGTGCCAGCAGTAAGGGGGAACAGTCTTACACAGATACGCAGTATTTT.

This clone was observed once. This sequence joins TRBV28 and TRBJ1-1; the D gene is possibly TRBD1 (6 bases). CDR1 is MDHEN and CDR2 is SYDVKM in the germline V gene. V dropped 5 bases and J dropped 1 base, with 17 bases sitting between them. The CDR3 has 16 residues. This chain's CDR3 is CASSLIGRGANTEAFF. CDR3 DNA: TGTGCCAGCAGTCTCATAGGCCGGGGGGCGAACACTGAAGCTTTCTTT.

The chain carries TRBV3-1 (or the pseudogene TRBV3-2) and TRBJ2-7; 11 bases align to TRBD2. This CDR3 has 15 amino acids. Unmatched junction bases numbered 1, after V lost 3 bases and J lost 0 bases. Germline CDR1 is LGHDT and CDR2 is YNNKEL (reference sequence). The CDR3 protein is CASSQGLAASYEQYF. CDR3 coding DNA: TGTGCCAGCAGCCAGGGACTAGCGGCCTCCTACGAGCAGTACTTC.

The chain has TRBV7-2 and TRBJ2-1, with 8 bases aligning to TRBD2. V was pared by 2 bases and J by 6 bases, with 3 bases of the junction left unmatched. This CDR3 region has 14 residues. Per the germline V gene, CDR1 is SGHTA and CDR2 is FQGNSA. CDR3 sequence: CASSLLTSVNEQFF. CDR3 DNA: TGTGCCAGCAGCTTATTGACTAGCGTCAATGAGCAGTTCTTC.

This chain connects TRBV29-1 to TRBJ2-1; 9 nucleotides line up with TRBD2. CDR1 and CDR2 (germline): SQVTM, ANQGSEA. The CDR3 is made up of 14 amino acids. V lost 5 bases and J lost 5; bases outside the gene matches: 7. The CDR3, as DNA: TGCAGCGTTACGGGACTAGCCCTAGACAATGAGCAGTTCTTC. It is translated as CSVTGLALDNEQFF.

The V call is TRBV24-1, the J call TRBJ2-7; the match to TRBD1 covers 8 bases. Germline CDR1 reads KGHDR; CDR2 reads SFDVKD. There are 15 residues in the CDR3. Unmatched junction bases numbered 9, after V lost 5 bases and J lost 4 bases. CDR3 amino acids: CATSGDRDRRYEQYF. CDR3 DNA: TGTGCCACCAGTGGGGACCGGGACAGGAGGTACGAGCAGTACTTC.

This clone was counted a few times. The chain joins TRBV27 to TRBJ2-1; 7 nucleotides align to TRBD1. V shed 6 bases, J shed 6 bases, and the junction held 11 bases outside the gene matches. Germline V gene data show CDR1 as MNHEY and CDR2 as SMNVEV (reference sequence). The length of the CDR3 is 15 residues. CDR3 sequence reads: CASRQDRAPLNEQFF. The CDR3 coding sequence is TGTGCCAGCAGACAAGACAGGGCACCCCTCAATGAGCAGTTCTTC.

The chain recombines TRBV5-6 with TRBJ2-5; TRBD1 agrees at 8 bases. The V and J ends lost 4 bases and 5 bases, in that order; junction bases with no gene match: 7. This CDR3 is 14 amino acids long. The V gene's germline CDR1 is SGHDT and CDR2 YYEEEE. The CDR3 DNA reads as TGTGCCAGCAGCCCGACAGGGGCGGTGGAGACCCAGTACTTC. Amino acid sequence: CASSPTGAVETQYF.

The table lists this clone with a few counts. The chain couples TRBV28 to TRBJ2-7, with TRBD1 matching 9 bases. CDR1 MDHEN and CDR2 SYDVKM come from the germline V gene. The CDR3 runs 11 residues. V shed 5 bases, J shed 13 bases, and the junction held 6 bases outside the gene matches. The CDR3 region has the DNA TGTGCCAGCAGTGGAAGGGACAGGGAATACTTC. Its translation is CASSGRDREYF.

V gene TRBV6-1 combines with J gene TRBJ1-2, with 7 bases fitting TRBD1. Unmatched junction bases numbered 1, after V lost 3 bases and J lost 3 bases. The CDR3 runs 13 residues. Germline values: CDR1 MNHNS, CDR2 SASEGT. This chain's CDR3 is CASSDTGDYGYTF. In nucleotides, the CDR3 is TGTGCCAGCAGTGATACAGGGGACTATGGCTACACCTTC.

The chain combines TRBV11-2 with TRBJ2-7; tentatively, D is TRBD2 (6 bases). This CDR3 contains 14 residues. V was trimmed by 3 bases and J by 0 bases, leaving 9 bases between them. Germline CDR1 and CDR2: SGHAT and FQNNGV. The chain's CDR3 is CASSFGRSSYEQYF. Written as DNA, the CDR3 is TGTGCCAGCAGCTTCGGGAGAAGCTCCTACGAGCAGTACTTC.

The chain uses TRBV9 and TRBJ1-2, with D unclear. Per the germline V gene, CDR1 is SGDLS and CDR2 is YYNGEE. This CDR3 region has 14 residues. Trimming removed 4 bases at V and 0 bases at J, with 10 bases between. This CDR3 is CASSPLGTNYGYTF. The DNA of the CDR3 is TGTGCCAGCAGCCCCCTCGGGACTAACTATGGCTACACCTTC.

The chain employs TRBV3-1 (or the pseudogene TRBV3-2) and TRBJ1-5; the D is unclear. V dropped 1 base and J dropped 2 bases, with 24 bases sitting between them. Germline CDR1 and CDR2: LGHDT and YNNKEL (reference sequence). The CDR3 runs to 20 residues. The CDR3 region is CASSQAPTGVALYGNQPQHF. DNA for the CDR3: TGTGCCAGCAGCCAAGCCCCAACCGGGGTTGCGCTTTACGGCAATCAGCCCCAGCATTTT.